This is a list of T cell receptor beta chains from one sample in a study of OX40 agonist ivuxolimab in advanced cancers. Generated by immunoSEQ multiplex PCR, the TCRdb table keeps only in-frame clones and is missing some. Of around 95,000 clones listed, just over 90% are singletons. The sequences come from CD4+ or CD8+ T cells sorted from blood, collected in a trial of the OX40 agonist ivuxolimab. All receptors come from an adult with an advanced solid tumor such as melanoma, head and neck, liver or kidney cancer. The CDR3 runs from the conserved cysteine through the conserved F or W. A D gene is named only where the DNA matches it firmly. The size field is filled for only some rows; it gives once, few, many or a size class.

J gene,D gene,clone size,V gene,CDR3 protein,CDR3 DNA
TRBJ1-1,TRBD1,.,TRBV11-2,CASSLGQGNTEAFF,TGTGCCAGCAGCCTCGGACAGGGGAACACTGAAGCTTTCTTT
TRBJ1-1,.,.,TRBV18,CASSPGEGDTEAFF,TGTGCCAGCTCTCCAGGGGAAGGTGACACTGAAGCTTTCTTT
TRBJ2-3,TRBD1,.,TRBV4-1,CASSQERDRGDTQYF,TGCGCCAGCAGCCAAGAAAGGGACAGGGGGGATACGCAGTATTTT
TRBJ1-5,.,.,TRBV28,CASTYSNQPQHF,TGTGCCAGCACCTATAGCAATCAGCCCCAGCATTTT
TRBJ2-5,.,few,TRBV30,CAWSVPGGGYQYF,TGTGCCTGGAGTGTACCTGGCGGGGGCTACCAGTACTTC
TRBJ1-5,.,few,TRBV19,CASGGQPQHF,TGTGCCTCCGGCGGACAGCCCCAGCATTTT
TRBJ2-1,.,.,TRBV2,CAPAWDIYNEQFF,TGTGCCCCAGCATGGGACATCTACAATGAGCAGTTCTTC
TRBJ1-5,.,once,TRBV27,CASSLFSISNQPQHF,TGTGCCAGCAGTTTATTCAGTATTAGCAATCAGCCCCAGCATTTT
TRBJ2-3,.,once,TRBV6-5,CARQSGVSTDTQYF,TGTGCCAGACAGAGCGGAGTAAGCACAGATACGCAGTATTTT
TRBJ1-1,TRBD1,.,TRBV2,CASNRGFTEAFF,TGTGCCAGTAACAGGGGATTCACTGAAGCTTTCTTT
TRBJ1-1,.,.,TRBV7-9,CASSSQLLNTEAFF,TGTGCCAGCAGCTCACAGCTACTTAACACTGAAGCTTTCTTT
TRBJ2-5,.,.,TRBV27,CASREEQGAPRTQYF,TGTGCCAGCAGGGAGGAACAGGGCGCCCCTAGGACCCAGTACTTC
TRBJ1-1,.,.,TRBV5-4,CASSSFDRNTEAFF,TGTGCCAGCAGCTCATTCGACAGGAACACTGAAGCTTTCTTT
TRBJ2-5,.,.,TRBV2,CASSEITSQETQYF,TGTGCCAGCAGTGAAATTACTAGTCAGGAGACCCAGTACTTC